A single sample is the source of the 21 T cell receptor beta chains below, sequenced in a study of T-cell memory formation after mild COVID-19. TCRdb independently ran MiXCR on the 5' RACE reads; one entry per CDR3 protein. The sample has 540,000 or so distinct CDR3 sequences, about 20% seen once. Sequencing used PBMCs or a T cell subset sorted from them (not recorded which). These receptors originate from an adult woman who had mild COVID-19 (a few samples of this study predate the infection). Cell type and time point are not known.

The sample holds a few counts of this clonotype. J is TRBJ2-7 and V is TRBV5-1, with 9 bases aligning to TRBD1. Germline V gives CDR1 SGHRS, CDR2 YFSETQ. V lost 3 bases and J lost 6; bases outside the gene matches: 4. The CDR3 totals 13 residues. CDR3 residues: CASSYTTGGEQYF. The CDR3, as DNA: TGCGCCAGCAGCTACACGACAGGGGGCGAGCAGTACTTC. The whole variable domain, filled in from reference TRBV5-1 and TRBJ2-7, reads KAGVTQTPRYLIKTRGQQVTLSCSPISGHRSVSWYQQTPGQGLQFLFEYFSETQRNKGNFPGRFSGRQFSNSRSEMNVSTLELGDSALYLCASSYTTGGEQYFGPGTRLTVT.

Only a few counts were recorded for this clonotype. This chain uses TRBV20-1 with TRBJ2-3; D gene uncertain. The germline V gene encodes CDR1 DFQATT and CDR2 SNEGSKA (reference sequence). Trimming removed 3 bases from V and 5 bases from J, with 15 bases in between. This CDR3 contains 14 residues. This CDR3 is CSASAAPGRDTQYF. CDR3 in DNA: TGCAGTGCTAGCGCAGCGCCAGGTCGAGATACGCAGTATTTT.

This clonotype was recorded a few times. This sequence joins TRBV15 and TRBJ1-2; D is ambiguous. V was pared by 1 base and J by 0 bases, with 15 bases between. CDR1 is LNHNV, CDR2 YYDKDF, per germline (reference sequence). This CDR3 region has 17 residues. CDR3 coding DNA: TGTGCCACCAGCAGAGTCCACGGTTCAAACTCTAACTATGGCTACACCTTC. Protein product: CATSRVHGSNSNYGYTF.

The chain uses TRBV30 and TRBJ1-1; no reliable D call. There are 13 residues in the CDR3. Trimming pared 0 bases from V and 1 base from J, leaving 6 bases between. Germline V gene sequence: CDR1 GTSNPN, CDR2 SVGIG (reference sequence). The CDR3 region has the DNA TGTGCCTGGAGTGTAGACCCGAACACTGAAGCTTTCTTT. It translates to CAWSVDPNTEAFF.

V and J are TRBV5-1 and TRBJ2-3, with TRBD2 identical over 9 bases. J gave up 11 bases and V 0 bases, and 13 bases lay outside the gene matches. This CDR3 region has 16 residues. CDR1 and CDR2 (germline): SGHRS, YFSETQ. The DNA for the CDR3 is TGCGCCAGCAGCTTGGTAGGCGGGGGGGGCGCAGGTAGGCAGTATTTT. Translation: CASSLVGGGGAGRQYF.

The chain employs TRBV2 and TRBJ2-1; TRBD1 agrees at 9 bases. CDR1 and CDR2 from the germline V gene are SNHLY and FYNNEI. The CDR3 has 16 residues. V lost 6 bases to trimming and J lost 7 bases; unmatched junction nucleotides: 13. CDR3 coding DNA: TGTGCCAGCAGCGAAAACAGGGGGCTGATGGTGAATGAGCAGTTCTTC. Amino acids: CASSENRGLMVNEQFF.

The rearrangement uses TRBV5-5 and TRBJ2-7; weak D call: TRBD1 (6 bases). V lost 4 bases and J lost 2, with 13 bases in between. The germline V gene encodes CDR1 SGHKS and CDR2 YYEKEE (reference sequence). The CDR3 loop spans 14 amino acids. CDR3 sequence: CASSRQDEAYEQYF. DNA of the CDR3: TGTGCCAGCAGCAGACAGGACGAAGCCTACGAGCAGTACTTC.

In this sample, this clonotype turned up many times. This chain uses TRBV18 with TRBJ2-5; possibly TRBD2 for D (5 bases). Trimming cost V 2 bases and J 5 bases, with 9 bases left between them. The CDR3 is made up of 13 amino acids. Germline CDR1 is KGHSH and CDR2 is LQKENI. This chain's CDR3 is CASSPRRAETQYF. The CDR3 coding sequence is TGTGCCAGCTCACCAAGGCGGGCTGAGACCCAGTACTTC. The full variable domain, in which reference TRBV18 and TRBJ2-5 provide the parts outside the CDR3, is NAGVMQNPRHLVRRRGQEARLRCSPMKGHSHVYWYRQLPEEGLKFMVYLQKENIIDESGMPKERFSAEFPKEGPSILRIQQVVRGDSAAYFCASSPRRAETQYFGPGTRLLVL.

This clonotype was recorded a few times. CDR3 nucleotides: TGTGCCAGCAGCCAAGTCGCTAGCGGGAGGGTATACGAGCAGTACTTC. Protein: CASSQVASGRVYEQYF. This chain joins TRBV4-2 and TRBJ2-7, with 12 bases fitting TRBD2. CDR1 and CDR2 (germline): LGHNA, YNFKEQ. The J segment lost 4 bases and the V segment lost 1 base, leaving 5 bases of the junction unmatched. The CDR3 spans 16 residues.

The V and J genes are TRBV6-1 and TRBJ2-5; D is perhaps TRBD1 (5 bases). Trimming left V 4 bases short and J 7 bases short, with 19 bases between. CDR3 length: 15 amino acids. Germline CDR1 MNHNS, CDR2 SASEGT. The CDR3 spells CASSVTGHPEWTQYF. In DNA, the CDR3 is TGTGCCAGCAGTGTAACAGGCCACCCTGAATGGACCCAGTACTTC.

This clonotype has a handful of counts. The chain is built from TRBV25-1 and TRBJ1-1; no clear D. The CDR3 has 13 residues. Deletions cut 8 bases from V and 1 base from J, with 11 bases between. CDR1 is MGHDK, CDR2 SYGVNS, per germline. Written as DNA, the CDR3 is TGTGCCAGCCGACCGTGGGCGAACACTGAAGCTTTCTTT. It is translated as CASRPWANTEAFF.

This clonotype has only a few counts. The genes are TRBV19 and TRBJ1-5, with 10 bases fitting TRBD1. Per germline, CDR1 LNHDA and CDR2 SQIVND (reference sequence). The CDR3 covers 16 residues. The J segment lost 4 bases and the V segment lost 6 bases, leaving 9 bases of the junction unmatched. This CDR3 reads CASRKGQGMGNQPQHF. The CDR3 nucleotides read TGTGCCAGTAGGAAGGGACAGGGGATGGGGAATCAGCCCCAGCATTTT.

V usage is TRBV7-9 and J usage is TRBJ2-3, with 9 nucleotides matching TRBD2. CDR1 and CDR2 from the germline V gene are SEHNR and FQNEAQ (reference sequence). J gave up 6 bases and V 0 bases, and 10 bases lay outside the gene matches. The CDR3 consists of 17 residues. The CDR3, as DNA: TGTGCCAGCAGCTTAGCTCAGGTGCGGGAGGGCCAGGATACGCAGTATTTT. It specifies CASSLAQVREGQDTQYF.

The chain recombines TRBV4-3 with TRBJ2-7; the match to TRBD2 covers 9 bases. Germline CDR1 LGHNA, CDR2 YSLEER. The CDR3 has 15 residues. J lost 7 bases, V lost 3 bases, and 10 bases had no gene match. CDR3 amino acids: CASSHGLASTGEQYF. Written as DNA, the CDR3 is TGCGCCAGCAGCCACGGACTAGCGTCCACAGGGGAGCAGTACTTC.

This clonotype was detected only a few times. V usage is TRBV5-6 and J usage is TRBJ2-3, with TRBD1 matching 9 bases. Germline V gene data show CDR1 as SGHDT and CDR2 as YYEEEE. The CDR3 sequence is 15 residues long. Germline trimming cut 0 bases from V and 4 bases from J; bases unmatched to any gene: 3. The CDR3 is CASSLGDRDADTQYF. Written as DNA, the CDR3 is TGTGCCAGCAGCTTGGGGGACAGGGACGCAGATACGCAGTATTTT.

This clonotype showed up just a few times. The chain uses TRBV5-1 and TRBJ2-3, with D possibly being TRBD2 (7 bases). Deletions cut 3 bases from V and 0 bases from J, with 11 bases between. The CDR3 extends over 15 amino acids. From germline, CDR1 is SGHRS and CDR2 YFSETQ. CDR3 DNA sequence: TGCGCCAGCAGCTCGGGGGGCCCGAGCACAGATACGCAGTATTTT. Translation: CASSSGGPSTDTQYF.

The chain combines TRBV5-5 with TRBJ2-3; tentatively, D is TRBD2 (5 bases). CDR3 length equals 15 residues. The germline CDR1 and CDR2 sequences are SGHKS and YYEKEE (reference sequence). V dropped 0 bases and J dropped 4 bases, with 12 bases sitting between them. CDR3 in amino acids: CASSLGTLRADTQYF. CDR3 DNA: TGTGCCAGCAGCTTGGGGACTCTGAGGGCAGATACGCAGTATTTT.

This clonotype came up many times. CDR3 residues: CASSLDTVSTDTQYF. Written as DNA, the CDR3 is TGTGCCAGCAGCTTAGACACAGTTAGCACAGATACGCAGTATTTT. V usage is TRBV7-2 and J usage is TRBJ2-3, with D unresolved. The length of the CDR3 is 15 residues. V lost 1 base, J lost 0 bases, and 8 bases lay in between. Looked up from germline, CDR1 is SGHTA and CDR2 is FQGNSA. Looking up the rest from reference TRBV7-2 and TRBJ2-3 gives the full variable domain: GAGVSQSPSNKVTEKGKDVELRCDPISGHTALYWYRQSLGQGLEFLIYFQGNSAPDKSGLPSDRFSAERTGGSVSTLTIQRTQQEDSAVYLCASSLDTVSTDTQYFGPGTRLTVL.

This clonotype was observed many times. V usage is TRBV7-9 and J usage is TRBJ2-2, with D possibly being TRBD2 (6 bases). The V gene lost 6 bases and the J gene lost 4 bases, with 9 bases spanning the gap. The CDR3 runs 13 residues. CDR1 SEHNR and CDR2 FQNEAQ come from the germline V gene (reference sequence). CDR3 residues: CASSSRGTGELFF. CDR3 nucleotide sequence: TGTGCCAGCAGTTCGCGGGGCACCGGGGAGCTGTTTTTT. Full variable domain (missing parts from reference TRBV7-9 and TRBJ2-2): DTGVSQNPRHKITKRGQNVTFRCDPISEHNRLYWYRQTLGQGPEFLTYFQNEAQLEKSRLLSDRFSAERPKGSFSTLEIQRTEQGDSAMYLCASSSRGTGELFFGEGSRLTVL.

The chain recombines TRBV5-1 with TRBJ1-1; a possible D gene is TRBD1 (5 bases). Germline CDR1 SGHRS, CDR2 YFSETQ. Between the trimmed V and J ends, which lost 6 bases and 6 bases, there was a span of 18 bases. This CDR3 region has 14 residues. This chain's CDR3 is CASIGMGVWPEAFF. The CDR3 bases are TGCGCCAGCATCGGGATGGGGGTATGGCCTGAAGCTTTCTTT.

The chain is built from TRBV12-3 or TRBV12-4 and TRBJ2-3; 8 nucleotides line up with TRBD1. The CDR3 contains 16 residues. V dropped 3 bases and J dropped 1; count of bases not matched to a gene: 6. The CDR3 is CASSFRVQGGTDTQYF. The CDR3 coding sequence is TGTGCCAGCAGTTTCCGAGTACAGGGGGGCACAGATACGCAGTATTTT.